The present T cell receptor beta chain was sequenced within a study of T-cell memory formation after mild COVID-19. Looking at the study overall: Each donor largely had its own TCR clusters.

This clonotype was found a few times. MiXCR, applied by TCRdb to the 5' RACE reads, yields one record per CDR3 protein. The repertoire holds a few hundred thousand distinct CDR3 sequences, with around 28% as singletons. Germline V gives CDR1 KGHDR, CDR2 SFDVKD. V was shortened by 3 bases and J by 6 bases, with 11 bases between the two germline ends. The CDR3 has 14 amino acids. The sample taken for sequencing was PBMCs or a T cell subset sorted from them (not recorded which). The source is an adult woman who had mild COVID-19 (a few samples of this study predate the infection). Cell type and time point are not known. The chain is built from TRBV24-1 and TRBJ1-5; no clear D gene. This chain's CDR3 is CATSDPSPGQPQHF. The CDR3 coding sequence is TGTGCCACCAGTGATCCCTCCCCGGGTCAGCCCCAGCATTTT.